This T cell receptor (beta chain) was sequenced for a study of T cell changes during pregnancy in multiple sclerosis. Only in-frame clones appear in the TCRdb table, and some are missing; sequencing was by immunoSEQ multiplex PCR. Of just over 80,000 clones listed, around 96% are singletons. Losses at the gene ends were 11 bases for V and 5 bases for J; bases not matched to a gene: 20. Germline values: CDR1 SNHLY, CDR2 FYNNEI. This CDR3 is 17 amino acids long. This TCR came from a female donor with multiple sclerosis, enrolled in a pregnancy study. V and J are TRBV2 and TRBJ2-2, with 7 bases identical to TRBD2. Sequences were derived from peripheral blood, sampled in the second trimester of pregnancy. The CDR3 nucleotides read TGTGCCGGACTTGCGTGGGGAGGGCCCTCGGGGACCGGGGAGCTGTTTTTT. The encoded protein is CAGLAWGGPSGTGELFF. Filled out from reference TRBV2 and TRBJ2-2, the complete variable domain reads EPEVTQTPSHQVTQMGQEVILRCVPISNHLYFYWYRQILGQKVEFLVSFYNNEISEKSEIFDDQFSVERPDGSNFTLKIRSTKLEDSAMYFCAGLAWGGPSGTGELFFGEGSRLTVL.